The 25 T cell receptor beta chains in this list originate from one sample, sequenced in a study of T cell responses to AZD1222 COVID-19 vaccine. TCRdb's table, derived via immunoSEQ multiplex PCR, lists solely in-frame clones and lacks some. The repertoire holds 110,000 or so clones, more than 70% seen once, with around 17% in the top ten. Sequences were derived from peripheral blood, sampled 28 days after the second AZD1222 dose. These receptors all stem from an adult who received the AZD1222 COVID-19 vaccine.

The chain recombines TRBV19 with TRBJ2-6; 7 nucleotides align to TRBD1. From germline, CDR1 is LNHDA and CDR2 SQIVND (reference sequence). The V segment lost 4 bases and the J segment 3 bases; nucleotides outside the gene matches: 3. This CDR3 contains 15 residues. The CDR3, as DNA: TGTGCCAGTAGTAAACAGGGGTTTGGGGCCAACGTCCTGACTTTC. Its protein is CASSKQGFGANVLTF.

The chain carries TRBV3-1 (or the pseudogene TRBV3-2) and TRBJ1-2; 7 positions agree with TRBD1. The CDR3 length is 14 residues. The junction had 7 bases not matched to a gene; V was cut back by 2 bases and J by 7 bases. Germline-derived CDR1 and CDR2 are LGHDT and YNNKEL (reference sequence). CDR3 protein: CASSQLGTVGGYTF. Written as DNA, the CDR3 is TGTGCCAGCAGCCAACTTGGGACAGTTGGTGGCTACACCTTC.

The chain combines TRBV6-5 with TRBJ1-1; possibly TRBD1 for D (5 bases). V was clipped by 10 bases and J by 4 bases, with 19 bases between them. Germline assignment: CDR1 MNHEY and CDR2 SVGAGI. The CDR3 consists of 14 residues. CDR3 nucleotide sequence: TGTGCCACCACCTTGGGGCCAAGCCGCACTGAAGCTTTCTTT. This translates into CATTLGPSRTEAFF.

This chain links TRBV28 with TRBJ1-1; weak D call: TRBD1 (5 bases). The ends were cut back, 1 base at V and 4 bases at J, with 10 bases in the middle. Germline V gene lookup returns CDR1 MDHEN and CDR2 SYDVKM. The CDR3 is 14 amino acids. CDR3 protein: CASSLFAGGTEAFF. As DNA, the CDR3 is TGTGCCAGCAGTTTATTTGCGGGGGGCACTGAAGCTTTCTTT. The full variable domain, rest sourced from reference TRBV28 and TRBJ1-1, is DVKVTQSSRYLVKRTGEKVFLECVQDMDHENMFWYRQDPGLGLRLIYFSYDVKMKEKGDIPEGYSVSREKKERFSLILESASTNQTSMYLCASSLFAGGTEAFFGQGTRLTVV.

The V call is TRBV5-4, the J call TRBJ2-2; D is perhaps TRBD2 (5 bases). Trimming left V 0 bases short and J 5 bases short, with 11 bases between. CDR1 and CDR2 from the germline V gene are SGHNT and YYREEE (reference sequence). The CDR3 totals 15 residues. The chain's CDR3 is CASSLVGEWTGELFF. DNA for the CDR3: TGTGCCAGCAGCTTGGTGGGAGAGTGGACCGGGGAGCTGTTTTTT.

The chain is built from TRBV5-1 and TRBJ2-1, with 12 positions matching TRBD2. Trimming at V came to 4 bases and at J to 6 bases, leaving 8 bases not matched to a gene. The CDR3 extends over 16 amino acids. Germline V CDR1 and CDR2: SGHRS, YFSETQ. CDR3 region: CASSRLGLAGGNEQFF. For the CDR3, the DNA is TGCGCCAGCAGCCGATTGGGACTAGCGGGCGGCAATGAGCAGTTCTTC.

This clone was counted only a few times. The rearrangement uses TRBV7-9 and TRBJ2-7; 9 positions match TRBD2. CDR1 is SEHNR, CDR2 FQNEAQ, per germline (reference sequence). The V gene end was trimmed by 5 bases and the J gene end by 12 bases; junction bases not matched to a gene: 11. The CDR3 has 13 amino acids. CDR3 protein: CASSPSMGSGRYF. Here the CDR3 DNA reads TGTGCCAGCAGCCCCTCGATGGGTAGCGGGAGGTACTTC.

This rearrangement joins TRBV7-2 to TRBJ1-2; maybe TRBD1 (6 bases). Per germline, CDR1 SGHTA and CDR2 FQGNSA. Trimming stripped 4 bases from V and 4 bases from J, with 13 bases between. This CDR3 is built from 14 residues. CDR3 amino acids: CASSSVGAPYGYTF. The CDR3, as DNA: TGTGCCAGCAGCTCCGTGGGGGCGCCCTATGGCTACACCTTC.

The chain carries TRBV7-6 and TRBJ2-1; TRBD2 matches 9 bases. The V and J ends lost 1 base and 10 bases, in that order; junction bases with no gene match: 5. CDR1 is SGHVS and CDR2 is FNYEAQ in the germline V gene. This CDR3 comprises 14 residues. Here the CDR3 reads CASSLGGGASEQFF. The CDR3 region has the DNA TGTGCCAGCAGCTTAGGCGGGGGGGCGTCCGAGCAGTTCTTC.

This clone was seen a handful of times. This chain connects TRBV19 to TRBJ1-1, with D possibly matching TRBD1 (5 bases). There are 14 residues in the CDR3. CDR1 is LNHDA, CDR2 SQIVND, per germline (reference sequence). V lost 6 bases, J lost 5 bases, and 16 bases lay in between. For the CDR3, the DNA is TGTGCCAGTAGCCCCCAGGGTGGAAGGACTGAAGCTTTCTTT. The encoded protein is CASSPQGGRTEAFF.

This chain links TRBV29-1 with TRBJ1-1, with D unclear. Trimming took 0 bases from V and 1 from J, leaving 9 bases between them. The CDR3 consists of 14 residues. CDR1 and CDR2 from the germline V gene are SQVTM and ANQGSEA. The CDR3 sequence: CSVEDRSKNTEAFF. The CDR3 region has the DNA TGCAGCGTTGAAGACAGGTCCAAGAACACTGAAGCTTTCTTT.

This chain connects TRBV12-3 or TRBV12-4 to TRBJ1-1; D remains ambiguous. There are 13 residues in the CDR3. V dropped 3 bases and J dropped 1 base, with 6 bases sitting between them. This chain's CDR3 is CASSLFKNTEAFF. The CDR3, as DNA: TGTGCCAGCAGTTTGTTCAAGAACACTGAAGCTTTCTTT.

The chain recombines TRBV12-3 or TRBV12-4 with TRBJ2-5, with unresolved D. CDR3 length equals 12 residues. V was clipped by 5 bases and J by 7 bases, with 11 bases between them. Here the CDR3 reads CASSPPEGTQYF. CDR3 sequence (DNA): TGTGCCAGCAGTCCCCCCGAAGGGACCCAGTACTTC.

The rearrangement uses TRBV9 and TRBJ2-1; a possible D gene is TRBD2 (6 bases). Looked up from germline, CDR1 is SGDLS and CDR2 is YYNGEE. Trimming left V 3 bases short and J 0 bases short, with 7 bases between. This CDR3 has 14 amino acids. CDR3 nucleotide sequence: TGTGCCAGCAGCGGGGGGGACTCCTACAATGAGCAGTTCTTC. Translated: CASSGGDSYNEQFF. Filled out from reference TRBV9 and TRBJ2-1, the complete variable domain reads DSGVTQTPKHLITATGQRVTLRCSPRSGDLSVYWYQQSLDQGLQFLIQYYNGEERAKGNILERFSAQQFPDLHSELNLSSLELGDSALYFCASSGGDSYNEQFFGPGTRLTVL.

The chain couples TRBV9 to TRBJ2-1; 9 nucleotides agree with TRBD1. V lost 6 bases to trimming and J lost 0 bases; unmatched junction nucleotides: 7. This CDR3 spans 16 amino acids. The germline CDR1 and CDR2 sequences are SGDLS and YYNGEE. The CDR3 spells CASNPGTGSSYNEQFF. CDR3 DNA: TGTGCCAGCAACCCAGGGACAGGGAGCTCCTACAATGAGCAGTTCTTC. Full variable domain (outside the CDR3, taken from reference TRBV9 and TRBJ2-1): DSGVTQTPKHLITATGQRVTLRCSPRSGDLSVYWYQQSLDQGLQFLIQYYNGEERAKGNILERFSAQQFPDLHSELNLSSLELGDSALYFCASNPGTGSSYNEQFFGPGTRLTVL.

The chain links TRBV6-5 to TRBJ2-7, with 7 bases identical to TRBD1. CDR1 MNHEY and CDR2 SVGAGI come from the germline V gene. V trimming: 0 bases; J trimming: 4 bases; junction bases outside the gene matches: 6. The CDR3 loop spans 15 amino acids. DNA for the CDR3: TGTGCCAGCAGTTACTCCGGGACAGAACTATACGAGCAGTACTTC. As protein: CASSYSGTELYEQYF.

In its sample, this clone was seen once. This rearrangement joins TRBV27 to TRBJ1-4, with D maybe TRBD1 (6 bases). V was pared by 5 bases and J by 0 bases, with 10 bases between. The CDR3 has 15 amino acids. The germline V gene encodes CDR1 MNHEY and CDR2 SMNVEV (reference sequence). CDR3 in amino acids: CASSIQGPTNEKLFF. For the CDR3, the DNA is TGTGCCAGCAGTATTCAGGGGCCAACTAATGAAAAACTGTTTTTT.

This chain uses TRBV5-4 with TRBJ2-6; the D gene is possibly TRBD1 (6 bases). Trimming took 5 bases from V and 4 from J, leaving 22 bases between them. Germline loops: CDR1 SGHNT, CDR2 YYREEE (reference sequence). The length of the CDR3 is 18 residues. In nucleotides, the CDR3 is TGTGCCAGCAGTATTCCGGGCAGGGGAACGGTCGGGGCCAACGTCCTGACTTTC. Protein sequence: CASSIPGRGTVGANVLTF.

The chain recombines TRBV9 with TRBJ2-7, with 9 bases lining up with TRBD1. Germline loops: CDR1 SGDLS, CDR2 YYNGEE. The junction had 7 bases not matched to a gene; V was cut back by 0 bases and J by 3 bases. This CDR3 is 16 amino acids long. The CDR3 coding sequence is TGTGCCAGCAGCGTAGGTGGGACAGGGAGTGGCTACGAGCAGTACTTC. Translating gives CASSVGGTGSGYEQYF.

The V call is TRBV2, the J call TRBJ2-2; weak D call: TRBD1 (6 bases). The CDR3 contains 16 residues. Germline V CDR1 and CDR2: SNHLY, FYNNEI. V was trimmed by 6 bases and J by 5 bases, leaving 19 bases between them. CDR3 sequence: CASRGGGLSVTGELFF. For the CDR3, the DNA is TGTGCCAGCAGAGGGGGTGGCCTTTCTGTGACCGGGGAGCTGTTTTTT.

This chain connects TRBV6-2 or TRBV6-3 to TRBJ1-2; the D is unclear. Per germline, CDR1 MNHEY and CDR2 SVGEGT. V lost 5 bases to trimming and J lost 2 bases, with 9 bases between them. The CDR3 runs 13 residues. The CDR3 protein is CASSLQINYGYTF. CDR3 nucleotide sequence: TGTGCCAGCAGTCTACAGATCAACTATGGCTACACCTTC.

The chain links TRBV19 to TRBJ1-1; a possible D gene is TRBD1 (5 bases). Trimming cost V 4 bases and J 2 bases, with 11 bases left between them. Germline lookup yields CDR1 LNHDA and CDR2 SQIVND (reference sequence). This CDR3 comprises 14 residues. The CDR3 is CASSKLTANTEAFF. In DNA form, the CDR3 reads TGTGCCAGTAGTAAGTTGACAGCCAACACTGAAGCTTTCTTT.

The rearrangement joins TRBV5-4 to TRBJ2-4; possibly TRBD1 for D (5 bases). The V gene's germline CDR1 is SGHNT and CDR2 YYREEE (reference sequence). V gave up 4 bases and J gave up 3 bases, with 8 bases separating them. The CDR3 is 13 amino acids. The DNA for the CDR3 is TGTGCCAGCAGCGCCAGGGACAAAAACATTCAGTACTTC. Its protein product is CASSARDKNIQYF.

The V call is TRBV6-2 or TRBV6-3, the J call TRBJ1-1; D possibly corresponds to TRBD1 (6 bases). CDR3 length: 17 residues. Germline V gene data show CDR1 as MNHEY and CDR2 as SVGEGT. V lost 4 bases and J lost 4, with 22 bases in between. CDR3 sequence (DNA): TGTGCCAGCAGTTTGGACCCGGCGTTAGGGGGGAGCACTGAAGCTTTCTTT. This gives the protein CASSLDPALGGSTEAFF.

CDR3 nucleotides: TGTGCCAGCAGCATCCAGAGAACCGGGACGCCTCACAATGAGCAGTTCTTC. Its protein is CASSIQRTGTPHNEQFF. V gene TRBV21-1 combines with J gene TRBJ2-1. TRBV21-1 is a pseudogene segment. There are 17 residues in the CDR3.